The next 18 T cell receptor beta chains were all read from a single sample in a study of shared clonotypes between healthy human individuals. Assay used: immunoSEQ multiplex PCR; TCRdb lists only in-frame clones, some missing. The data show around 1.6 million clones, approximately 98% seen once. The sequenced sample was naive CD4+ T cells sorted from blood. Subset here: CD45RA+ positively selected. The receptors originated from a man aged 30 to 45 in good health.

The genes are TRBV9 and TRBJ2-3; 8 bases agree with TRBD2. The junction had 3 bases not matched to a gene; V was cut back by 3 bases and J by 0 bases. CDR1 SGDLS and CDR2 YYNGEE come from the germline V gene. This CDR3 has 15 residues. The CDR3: CASSAGGGSTDTQYF. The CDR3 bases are TGTGCCAGCAGCGCGGGCGGGGGGAGCACAGATACGCAGTATTTT.

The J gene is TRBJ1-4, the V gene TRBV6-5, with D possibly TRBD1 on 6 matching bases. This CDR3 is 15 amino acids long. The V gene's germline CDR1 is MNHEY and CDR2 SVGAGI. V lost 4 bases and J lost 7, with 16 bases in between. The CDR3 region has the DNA TGTGCCAGCAGTTCTTCAGGGGCCTCTCGTGAAAAACTGTTTTTT. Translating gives CASSSSGASREKLFF.

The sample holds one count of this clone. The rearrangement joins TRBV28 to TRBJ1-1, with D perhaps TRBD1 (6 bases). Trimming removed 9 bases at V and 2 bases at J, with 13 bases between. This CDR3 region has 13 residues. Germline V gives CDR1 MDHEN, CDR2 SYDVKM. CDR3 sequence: CASARGTNTEAFF. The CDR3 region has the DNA TGTGCCAGTGCGAGGGGGACCAACACTGAAGCTTTCTTT.

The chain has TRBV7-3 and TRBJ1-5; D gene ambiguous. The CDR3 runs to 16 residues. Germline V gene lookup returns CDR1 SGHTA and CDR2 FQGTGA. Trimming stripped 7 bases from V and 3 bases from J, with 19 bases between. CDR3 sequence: CASNPARGEHNQPQHF. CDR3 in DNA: TGTGCCAGCAACCCCGCGCGGGGAGAACACAATCAGCCCCAGCATTTT.

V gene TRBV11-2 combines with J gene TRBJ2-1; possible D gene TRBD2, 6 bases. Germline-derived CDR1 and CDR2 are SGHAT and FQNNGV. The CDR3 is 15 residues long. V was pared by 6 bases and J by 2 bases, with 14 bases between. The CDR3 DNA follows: TGTGCCAGCAGTCCCGGGACTCTAACCTACAATGAGCAGTTCTTC. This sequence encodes CASSPGTLTYNEQFF. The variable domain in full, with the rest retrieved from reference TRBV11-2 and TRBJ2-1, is EAGVAQSPRYKIIEKRQSVAFWCNPISGHATLYWYQQILGQGPKLLIQFQNNGVVDDSQLPKDRFSAERLKGVDSTLKIQPAKLEDSAVYLCASSPGTLTYNEQFFGPGTRLTVL.

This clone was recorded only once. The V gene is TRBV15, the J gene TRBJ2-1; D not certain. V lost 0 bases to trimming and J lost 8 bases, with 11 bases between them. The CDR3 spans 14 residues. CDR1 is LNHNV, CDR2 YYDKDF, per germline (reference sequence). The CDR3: CATSRDLGRHEQFF. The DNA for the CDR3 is TGTGCCACCAGCAGAGATTTAGGCCGCCATGAGCAGTTCTTC. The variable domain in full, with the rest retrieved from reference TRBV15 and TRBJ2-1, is DAMVIQNPRYQVTQFGKPVTLSCSQTLNHNVMYWYQQKSSQAPKLLFHYYDKDFNNEADTPDNFQSRRPNTSFCFLDIRSPGLGDTAMYLCATSRDLGRHEQFFGPGTRLTVL.

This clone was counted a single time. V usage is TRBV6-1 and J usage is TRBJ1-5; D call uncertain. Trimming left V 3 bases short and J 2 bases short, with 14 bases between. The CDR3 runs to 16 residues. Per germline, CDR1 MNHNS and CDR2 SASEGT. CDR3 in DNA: TGTGCCAGCAGTGAGCCTCGACTCGGACGCAATCAGCCCCAGCATTTT. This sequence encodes CASSEPRLGRNQPQHF.

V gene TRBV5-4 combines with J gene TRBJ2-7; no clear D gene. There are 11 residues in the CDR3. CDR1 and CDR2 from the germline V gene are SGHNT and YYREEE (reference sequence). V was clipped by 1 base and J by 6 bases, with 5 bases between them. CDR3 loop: CASSLLGEQYF. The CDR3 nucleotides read TGTGCCAGCAGCTTGCTAGGCGAGCAGTACTTC.

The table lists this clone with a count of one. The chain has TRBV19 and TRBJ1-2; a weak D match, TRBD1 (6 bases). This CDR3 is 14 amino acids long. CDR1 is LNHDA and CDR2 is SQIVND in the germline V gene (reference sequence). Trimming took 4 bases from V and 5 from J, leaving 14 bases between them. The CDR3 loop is CASSTRDTQYGYTF. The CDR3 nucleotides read TGTGCCAGTAGTACTCGGGACACGCAATATGGCTACACCTTC.

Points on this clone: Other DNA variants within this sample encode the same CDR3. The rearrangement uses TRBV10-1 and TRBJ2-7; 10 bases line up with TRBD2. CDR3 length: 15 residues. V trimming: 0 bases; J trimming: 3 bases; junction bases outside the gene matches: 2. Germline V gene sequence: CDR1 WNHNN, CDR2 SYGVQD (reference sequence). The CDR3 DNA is TGCGCCAGCAGTGAGTCCGCTAGCGGGAGCTACGAGCAGTACTTC. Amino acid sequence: CASSESASGSYEQYF.

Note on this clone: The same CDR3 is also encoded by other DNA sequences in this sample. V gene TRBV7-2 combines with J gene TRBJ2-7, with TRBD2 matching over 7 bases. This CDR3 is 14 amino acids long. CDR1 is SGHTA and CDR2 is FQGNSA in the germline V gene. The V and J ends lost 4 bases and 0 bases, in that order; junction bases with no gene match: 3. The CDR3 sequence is CASSSGGSSYEQYF. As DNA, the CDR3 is TGTGCCAGCAGCTCCGGGGGGAGCTCCTACGAGCAGTACTTC.

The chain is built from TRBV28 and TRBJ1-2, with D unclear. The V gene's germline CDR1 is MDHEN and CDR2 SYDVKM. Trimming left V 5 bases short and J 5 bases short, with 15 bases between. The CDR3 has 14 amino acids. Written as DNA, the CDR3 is TGTGCCAGCAGTCCTCCGGGCGGGAGTTATGGCTACACCTTC. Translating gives CASSPPGGSYGYTF.

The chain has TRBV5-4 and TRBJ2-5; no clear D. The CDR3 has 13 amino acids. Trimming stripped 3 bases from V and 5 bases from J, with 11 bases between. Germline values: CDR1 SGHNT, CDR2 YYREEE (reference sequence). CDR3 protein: CASSYRTRETQYF. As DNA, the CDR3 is TGTGCCAGCAGCTATCGGACGAGGGAGACCCAGTACTTC. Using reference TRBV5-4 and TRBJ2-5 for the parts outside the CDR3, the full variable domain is ETGVTQSPTHLIKTRGQQVTLRCSSQSGHNTVSWYQQALGQGPQFIFQYYREEENGRGNFPPRFSGLQFPNYSSELNVNALELDDSALYLCASSYRTRETQYFGPGTRLLVL.

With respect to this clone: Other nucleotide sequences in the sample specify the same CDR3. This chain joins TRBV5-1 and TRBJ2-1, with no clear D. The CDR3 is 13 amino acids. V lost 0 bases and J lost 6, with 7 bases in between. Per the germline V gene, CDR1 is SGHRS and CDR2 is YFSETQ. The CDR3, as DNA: TGCGCCAGCAGCTTGGCCGGTCCCAATGAGCAGTTCTTC. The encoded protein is CASSLAGPNEQFF.

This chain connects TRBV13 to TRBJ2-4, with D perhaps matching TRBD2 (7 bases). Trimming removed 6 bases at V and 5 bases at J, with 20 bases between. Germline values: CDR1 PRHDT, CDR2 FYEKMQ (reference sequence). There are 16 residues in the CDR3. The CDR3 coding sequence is TGTGCCAGCAGACCCTGGGGGGCGGGAGACGAAAACATTCAGTACTTC. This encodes CASRPWGAGDENIQYF.

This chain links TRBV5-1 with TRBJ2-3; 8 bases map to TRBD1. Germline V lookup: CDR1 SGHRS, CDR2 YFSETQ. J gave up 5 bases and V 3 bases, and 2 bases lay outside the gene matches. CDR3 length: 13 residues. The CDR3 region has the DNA TGCGCCAGCAGCTCACAGGGGGTAGATACGCAGTATTTT. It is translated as CASSSQGVDTQYF.

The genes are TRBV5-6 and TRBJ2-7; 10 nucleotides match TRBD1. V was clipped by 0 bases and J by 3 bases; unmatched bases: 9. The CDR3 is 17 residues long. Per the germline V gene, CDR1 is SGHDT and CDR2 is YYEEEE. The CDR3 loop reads CASSLVIRGTGDYEQYF. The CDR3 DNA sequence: TGTGCCAGCAGCTTGGTGATTCGAGGGACAGGGGACTACGAGCAGTACTTC. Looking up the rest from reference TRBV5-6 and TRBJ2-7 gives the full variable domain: DAGVTQSPTHLIKTRGQQVTLRCSPKSGHDTVSWYQQALGQGPQFIFQYYEEEERQRGNFPDRFSGHQFPNYSSELNVNALLLGDSALYLCASSLVIRGTGDYEQYFGPGTRLTVT.

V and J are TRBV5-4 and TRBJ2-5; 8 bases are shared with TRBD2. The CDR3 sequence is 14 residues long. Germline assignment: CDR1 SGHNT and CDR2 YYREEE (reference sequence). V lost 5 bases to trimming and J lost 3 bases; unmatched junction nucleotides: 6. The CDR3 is CASRPELAEETQYF. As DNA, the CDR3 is TGTGCCAGCAGACCTGAACTAGCGGAAGAGACCCAGTACTTC.